The subject of this entry is one T cell receptor beta chain. Its recognized antigen is unknown. No clone much larger than this one lies a single base away; base qualities are absent. Peripheral blood CD8+ and CD4+ T cells from healthy donors, Susac syndrome patients and multiple sclerosis patients were profiled using high-throughput TCR beta sequencing. The Susac syndrome patients fulfilled recently defined diagnostic criteria for definite or probable disease. Bulk CD8+ and CD4+ T cells were purified magnetically by negative isolation, whereas CD8+ TEMRA cells were enriched by FACS. Blood was collected in EDTA tubes and processed within 24 hours, with PBMCs isolated through density gradient centrifugation. PBMCs destined for TCR sequencing were cryopreserved in liquid nitrogen and later thawed in a 37 °C water bath. The sorted or isolated CD4+, CD8+ and CD8+ TEMRA cells had a purity of 90% or higher.

This sample stems from a study of CD8 T cells in Susac syndrome (dated by TCRdb to between 2019 and 2020). With respect to the entire study: Among the sequenced Susac syndrome patients, 5 or 6 had clinically active disease and roughly 8 were in clinical remission. At blood withdrawal, Susac syndrome patients were either therapy-naive, taking corticosteroids (in some cases with IVIg as well), or taking IVIg alone. The study used repertoire sequencing to test whether antigen drove CD8+ T cell activation and differentiation in Susac syndrome. On the study overall, not on this receptor specifically: No clonal expansion was detected in the CD4+ T cell repertoire of Susac syndrome patients. The number of individuals in the TCR sequencing and HLA analysis was acknowledged as relatively small.

From cysteine to phenylalanine, the CDR3 is 13 amino acids long. Just CDR3 DNA is preserved here, 39 bases in frame from base 1. Trimming costs V 5 bases and J 3 bases, and their ends lie 10 bases apart. From the germline V gene (reference sequence), CDR1 is LNHNV and CDR2 is YYDKDF. RNA was extracted using the RNeasy kit, and roughly 0.5 to 1 ug of the RNA was reverse transcribed with random hexamers. TCR beta CDR3 regions were amplified with the immunoSEQ multiplex PCR assay covering 54 Vbeta and 13 Jbeta segments. PCR amplification bias was corrected using a synthetic template baseline for primer optimization and computational correction. Regarding the original processing steps: Reads were annotated to V, D and J genes according to IMGT and were analyzed with immunoSEQ Analyzer, with only productive sequences retained. To calculate clonality, Shannon entropy was normalized by log2 of the number of productive unique sequences and then subtracted from one. For each patient and control, public and private clones were evaluated within the 100 most prevalent clones. Susac-specific clones were defined as absent from healthy and MS cohorts, about 1,100 published viral clones and other ImmuneACCESS disease sequences. TCRdb reprocessing: public reads trimmed at Q25 with fastp, clones called with MiXCR, in-frame beta chains kept. When rows share a CDR3 protein, they turn into one entry using the most common DNA and genes. The V and J calls and clone size are TCRdb's, not the authors'. This sample lists about 140,000 distinct CDR3 sequences; over 90% were detected once. Together, the top ten hold more than 0.11% of the sample.

This sequence was found in a human donor with Susac syndrome. Rearrangement joined TRBV15 to TRBJ2-5, with a weak D call of TRBD1 (6 bases match). The sample taken for sequencing was CD4+ T cells from PBMCs. The CDR3 sequence is CATSRGDKETQYF. The bases read TGTGCCACCAGCCGTGGGGACAAAGAGACCCAGTACTTC.